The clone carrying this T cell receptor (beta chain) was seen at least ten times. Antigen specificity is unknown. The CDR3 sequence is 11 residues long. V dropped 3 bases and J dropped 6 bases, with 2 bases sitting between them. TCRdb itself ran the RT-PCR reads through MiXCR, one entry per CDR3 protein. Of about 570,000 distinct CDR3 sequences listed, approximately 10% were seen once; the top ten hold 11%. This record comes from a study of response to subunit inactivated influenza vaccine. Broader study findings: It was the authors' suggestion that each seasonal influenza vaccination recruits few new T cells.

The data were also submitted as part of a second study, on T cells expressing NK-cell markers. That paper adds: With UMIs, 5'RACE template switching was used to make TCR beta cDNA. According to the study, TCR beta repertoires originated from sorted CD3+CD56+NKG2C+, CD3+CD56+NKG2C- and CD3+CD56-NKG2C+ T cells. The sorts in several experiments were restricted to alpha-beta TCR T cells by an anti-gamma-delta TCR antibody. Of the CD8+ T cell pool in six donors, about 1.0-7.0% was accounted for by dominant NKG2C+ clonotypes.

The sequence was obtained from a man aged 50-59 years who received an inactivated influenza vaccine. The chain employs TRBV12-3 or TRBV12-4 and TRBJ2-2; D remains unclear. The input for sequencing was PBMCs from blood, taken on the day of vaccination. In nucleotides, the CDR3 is TGTGCCAGCAGTTTCCCCGGGGAGCTGTTTTTT. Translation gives CASSFPGELFF.